This TCR beta chain was captured by sequencing in a study of radiation and T cells in renal cell carcinoma. This sample's time point: blood 2 weeks post-SBRT. Treatment defined: 15 Gy SBRT to primary tumor, nephrectomy 4 weeks later. This CDR3 comprises 13 residues. Deletions cut 6 bases from V and 1 base from J, with 9 bases between. CDR1 and CDR2 from the germline V gene are MNHEY and SVGAGI. The table came from immunoSEQ multiplex PCR; TCRdb's copy has only in-frame clones and leaves some out. The table lists 150,000 to 190,000 clones, over 80% of them singletons. The rearrangement uses TRBV6-5 and TRBJ1-1, with D hard to call. The clonotype was recovered from a woman aged 50 to 60 with renal cell carcinoma. The sample here was blood, taken from a patient whose treatment included radiotherapy and nephrectomy. CDR3 sequence (DNA): TGTGCCAGCAGACTCCTAAAGAACACTGAAGCTTTCTTT. It codes for CASRLLKNTEAFF.